This T cell receptor beta chain came from a study of blood T cell repertoires in COVID-19. Background on the study: Acute and convalescent COVID-19 samples came from the United States, Italy and Spain.

Assay: immunoSEQ multiplex PCR; the TCRdb copy retains only in-frame clones and omits some. Here the sample spans about 100,000 clones, almost 80% being singletons. V lost 5 bases to trimming and J lost 8 bases; unmatched junction nucleotides: 7. This CDR3 region has 13 residues. The chain is built from TRBV12-3 or TRBV12-4 and TRBJ1-2; 8 nucleotides agree with TRBD1. The sample was peripheral blood. The receptor comes from a man aged 70 or older with active or convalescent COVID-19. CDR3 nucleotide sequence: TGTGCCAGCAGTCCTTGGACAGGGTTAGGCTACACCTTC. Translating it yields CASSPWTGLGYTF.